What follows are 30 T cell receptor beta chains derived from one specimen sequenced in a study of a mutant IDH1 vaccine in newly diagnosed glioma. Time point given: week 11, during vaccination. A single vaccine dose contained 300 ug of mutant IDH1 20-mer peptide, and topical imiquimod was used with it. Their target antigens are unknown. The method was immunoSEQ multiplex PCR; TCRdb's version includes in-frame clones alone and lacks a portion of them. The table shows around 27,000 clones, with about 80% occurring only once. The sequences come from PBMCs, collected from a glioma patient whose treatment included an IDH1 peptide vaccine. These receptors were collected from a woman aged 18-29 years with glioma.

The V call is TRBV7-9, the J call TRBJ1-4, with D possibly being TRBD1 (5 bases). The germline V gene has CDR1 SEHNR and CDR2 FQNEAQ (reference sequence). The CDR3 is made up of 15 amino acids. The V end was cut by 8 bases, the J end by 7 bases, with 20 bases between. CDR3 coding DNA: TGTGCCAGCCGGGGGGTCGCCCGATCCGGTGAAAAACTGTTTTTT. As protein: CASRGVARSGEKLFF.

This clone was seen a handful of times. V gene TRBV5-5 combines with J gene TRBJ1-1; D is perhaps TRBD1 (5 bases). V lost 2 bases to trimming and J lost 0 bases, with 14 bases between them. Germline loops: CDR1 SGHKS, CDR2 YYEKEE (reference sequence). The CDR3 consists of 16 residues. DNA of the CDR3: TGTGCCAGCAGCTTTGACAGCCTACCTATGAACACTGAAGCTTTCTTT. Its translation: CASSFDSLPMNTEAFF.

J is TRBJ1-2 and V is TRBV2, with D tentatively TRBD1 (5 bases). The CDR3 is made up of 13 amino acids. The germline V gene has CDR1 SNHLY and CDR2 FYNNEI. The V and J ends lost 5 bases and 2 bases respectively, with 9 bases between them. Here the CDR3 reads CASSRDVNYGYTF. The CDR3 DNA is TGTGCCAGCAGTCGGGACGTAAACTATGGCTACACCTTC. Using reference TRBV2 and TRBJ1-2 for the parts outside the CDR3, the full variable domain is EPEVTQTPSHQVTQMGQEVILRCVPISNHLYFYWYRQILGQKVEFLVSFYNNEISEKSEIFDDQFSVERPDGSNFTLKIRSTKLEDSAMYFCASSRDVNYGYTFGSGTRLTVV.

This clone was observed a few times. This rearrangement joins TRBV27 to TRBJ2-6, with D perhaps assigned TRBD1 or TRBD2 (5 bases each). The germline V gene encodes CDR1 MNHEY and CDR2 SMNVEV (reference sequence). Trimming left V 5 bases short and J 5 bases short, with 10 bases between. The CDR3 is 14 amino acids. The CDR3: CASSEGTRANVLTF. The CDR3 bases are TGTGCCAGCAGTGAAGGGACCCGGGCCAACGTCCTGACTTTC.

This clone has only one observation. CDR3 coding DNA: TGTGCCATCAGCAGGGGACAGATCGACTCTGGGGCCAACGTCCTGACTTTC. This encodes CAISRGQIDSGANVLTF. The rearrangement joins TRBV10-3 to TRBJ2-6; TRBD1 matches 7 bases. Germline CDR1 ENHRY, CDR2 SYGVKD. The ends lost 6 bases at V and 0 bases at J; junction bases unmatched: 8. The CDR3 is 17 residues long.

The chain combines TRBV5-6 with TRBJ2-7; TRBD1 might be the D (6 bases). The CDR3 contains 15 residues. Germline CDR1 reads SGHDT; CDR2 reads YYEEEE. Trimming took 1 base from V and 3 from J, leaving 14 bases between them. CDR3 loop: CASSLSPLQGYEQYF. CDR3 nucleotides: TGTGCCAGCAGCTTGTCACCGTTACAGGGCTACGAGCAGTACTTC.

The CDR3 region has the DNA TGTGCCAGTAGTGTATTACAGAGCAATCAGCCCCAGCATTTT. The encoded protein is CASSVLQSNQPQHF. The chain combines TRBV19 with TRBJ1-5; no firm D call. Between the trimmed V and J ends, which lost 5 bases and 1 base, there was a span of 9 bases. CDR3 length: 14 residues. Germline values: CDR1 LNHDA, CDR2 SQIVND (reference sequence).

The chain recombines TRBV11-3 with TRBJ1-5; D gene uncertain. CDR3 length: 13 residues. The germline CDR1 and CDR2 sequences are SGHNT and YENEEA. Trimming stripped 0 bases from V and 9 bases from J, with 9 bases between. The chain's CDR3 is CASSLDRGTPQHF. CDR3 DNA sequence: TGTGCCAGCAGCTTAGACCGGGGTACGCCCCAGCATTTT.

This chain joins TRBV5-4 and TRBJ2-3; 8 nucleotides match TRBD1. This CDR3 has 13 residues. Unmatched junction bases numbered 6, after V lost 6 bases and J lost 6 bases. Germline V gene data show CDR1 as SGHNT and CDR2 as YYREEE (reference sequence). CDR3 region: CASTQGAPDTQYF. CDR3 in DNA: TGTGCCAGCACGCAGGGGGCCCCGGATACGCAGTATTTT.

The chain uses TRBV4-2 and TRBJ2-7; D uncertain. Germline assignment: CDR1 LGHNA and CDR2 YNFKEQ. V was cut by 4 bases and J by 0 bases, with 16 bases left in between. The CDR3 covers 16 residues. CDR3 bases: TGTGCCAGCAGCCCGGAAGGGCTTTGGAGCTCCTACGAGCAGTACTTC. It yields the protein CASSPEGLWSSYEQYF.

CDR3: CATKPNPFPGRNIQYF. In DNA, the CDR3 is TGTGCCACCAAACCTAACCCTTTTCCGGGACGAAACATTCAGTACTTC. The chain has TRBV15 and TRBJ2-4, with D perhaps TRBD1 or TRBD2 (5 bases each). The V and J ends lost 7 bases and 6 bases respectively, with 22 bases between them. The CDR3 has 16 amino acids. Per the germline V gene, CDR1 is LNHNV and CDR2 is YYDKDF (reference sequence).

The chain combines TRBV7-9 with TRBJ2-1, with 10 bases lining up with TRBD1. After removal of 4 bases from V and 7 bases from J, the junction contained 7 bases not matched to a gene. The germline V gene has CDR1 SEHNR and CDR2 FQNEAQ (reference sequence). This CDR3 is 15 amino acids long. The DNA of the CDR3 is TGTGCCAGCAGCTCCGAGAGGGACAGGGGAAATGAGCAGTTCTTC. Its protein product is CASSSERDRGNEQFF. Complete variable domain (other parts from reference TRBV7-9 and TRBJ2-1): DTGVSQNPRHKITKRGQNVTFRCDPISEHNRLYWYRQTLGQGPEFLTYFQNEAQLEKSRLLSDRFSAERPKGSFSTLEIQRTEQGDSAMYLCASSSERDRGNEQFFGPGTRLTVL.

V is TRBV19 and J is TRBJ2-7; perhaps TRBD2 as D (6 bases). Trimming took off 10 bases at V and 3 bases at J, with 13 bases between the two ends. This CDR3 contains 12 residues. Germline V gene data show CDR1 as LNHDA and CDR2 as SQIVND (reference sequence). The CDR3, as DNA: TGTGCCACAAGGGACTCCCTCTACGAGCAGTACTTC. This sequence encodes CATRDSLYEQYF.

This chain connects TRBV19 to TRBJ1-2; TRBD1 might be the D (5 bases). Germline CDR1 is LNHDA and CDR2 is SQIVND (reference sequence). The ends were cut back, 5 bases at V and 7 bases at J, with 11 bases in the middle. The CDR3 loop spans 12 amino acids. The CDR3 loop is CASSWGKGGYTF. CDR3 coding DNA: TGTGCCAGTAGTTGGGGGAAGGGTGGCTACACCTTC.

The rearrangement joins TRBV29-1 to TRBJ2-5; TRBD1 matches 9 bases. The V gene's germline CDR1 is SQVTM and CDR2 ANQGSEA. Germline trimming cut 3 bases from V and 5 bases from J; bases unmatched to any gene: 4. This CDR3 contains 13 residues. CDR3 DNA: TGCAGCGTTGATGGGACAGGGCGCGAGACCCAGTACTTC. It specifies CSVDGTGRETQYF.

The chain has TRBV7-2 and TRBJ2-3; D unresolved. The CDR3 runs to 11 residues. Germline CDR1 reads SGHTA; CDR2 reads FQGNSA. V lost 2 bases and J lost 7, with 4 bases in between. CDR3 bases: TGTGCCAGCAGCTTACTGAATACGCAGTATTTT. It yields the protein CASSLLNTQYF.

The J gene is TRBJ1-5, the V gene TRBV5-8; 7 bases are a match to TRBD1. The germline V gene has CDR1 SGHTS and CDR2 YDEGEE. The CDR3 is 15 amino acids. V dropped 4 bases and J dropped 7; count of bases not matched to a gene: 11. The CDR3 loop is CASSPNDRAGQPQHF. CDR3 DNA: TGTGCCAGCAGCCCCAATGACAGGGCCGGCCAGCCCCAGCATTTT.

Only a few counts were recorded for this clone. V is TRBV18 and J is TRBJ1-4; 8 bases match TRBD1. This CDR3 contains 12 residues. The germline V gene encodes CDR1 KGHSH and CDR2 LQKENI. The chain's CDR3 is CLTGVRNEKLFF. The CDR3 bases are TGTTTGACAGGGGTGCGAAATGAAAAACTGTTTTTT.

This clone came up a few times. V and J are TRBV15 and TRBJ2-7; D unresolved. CDR3 size: 13 residues. CDR1 is LNHNV and CDR2 is YYDKDF in the germline V gene (reference sequence). V was cut by 0 bases and J by 2 bases, with 5 bases left in between. The CDR3 loop is CATSRDAPYEQYF. CDR3 DNA: TGTGCCACCAGCAGAGATGCACCCTACGAGCAGTACTTC.

CDR3 loop: CASSGAAGAYGYTF. For the CDR3, the DNA is TGTGCCAGCAGCGGCGCGGCAGGGGCCTATGGCTACACCTTC. The chain carries TRBV9 and TRBJ1-2; TRBD1 is a possible D gene (6 bases). The length of the CDR3 is 14 residues. V was trimmed by 3 bases and J by 4 bases, leaving 13 bases between them. Germline CDR1 is SGDLS and CDR2 is YYNGEE.

The chain employs TRBV6-1 and TRBJ1-6, with D unclear. CDR3 length: 14 residues. Germline CDR1 reads MNHNS; CDR2 reads SASEGT. V dropped 3 bases and J dropped 0 bases, with 3 bases sitting between them. The CDR3 DNA reads as TGTGCCAGCAGTGATGGCTCCTATAATTCACCCCTCCACTTT. Translating it yields CASSDGSYNSPLHF.

This chain connects TRBV7-9 to TRBJ2-1; 10 positions agree with TRBD2. The CDR3 has 16 residues. The germline CDR1 and CDR2 sequences are SEHNR and FQNEAQ (reference sequence). V lost 0 bases, J lost 8 bases, and 7 bases stayed unmatched. The CDR3 loop is CASSLAGTSVNDEQFF. In DNA, the CDR3 is TGTGCCAGCAGCTTAGCCGGGACTAGCGTTAACGATGAGCAGTTCTTC. The whole variable domain, filled in from reference TRBV7-9 and TRBJ2-1, reads DTGVSQNPRHKITKRGQNVTFRCDPISEHNRLYWYRQTLGQGPEFLTYFQNEAQLEKSRLLSDRFSAERPKGSFSTLEIQRTEQGDSAMYLCASSLAGTSVNDEQFFGPGTRLTVL.

This clone was counted a single time. The genes are TRBV5-6 and TRBJ1-5; no firm D call. The CDR3 covers 14 residues. The V gene's germline CDR1 is SGHDT and CDR2 YYEEEE. Trimming cost V 4 bases and J 4 bases, with 12 bases left between them. The CDR3 DNA is TGTGCCAGCAGCACGGGGTGGCGGAATCAGCCCCAGCATTTT. Amino acids: CASSTGWRNQPQHF. Using reference TRBV5-6 and TRBJ1-5 for the parts outside the CDR3, the full variable domain is DAGVTQSPTHLIKTRGQQVTLRCSPKSGHDTVSWYQQALGQGPQFIFQYYEEEERQRGNFPDRFSGHQFPNYSSELNVNALLLGDSALYLCASSTGWRNQPQHFGDGTRLSIL.

The chain joins TRBV6-5 to TRBJ1-2; D might be TRBD1 (6 bases). This CDR3 is built from 14 residues. V was pared by 5 bases and J by 5 bases, with 15 bases between. Germline lookup yields CDR1 MNHEY and CDR2 SVGAGI. This chain's CDR3 is CASSGLQGAYGYTF. The CDR3 DNA follows: TGTGCCAGCAGTGGCCTACAGGGAGCATATGGCTACACCTTC.

This sequence joins TRBV6-5 and TRBJ1-1; no definite D call. The germline V gene has CDR1 MNHEY and CDR2 SVGAGI. V was shortened by 6 bases and J by 0 bases, with 11 bases between the two germline ends. The CDR3 is made up of 14 amino acids. CDR3 nucleotide sequence: TGTGCCAGCAGCCTCCTGGACCTGAACACTGAAGCTTTCTTT. This codes for CASSLLDLNTEAFF.

The V and J genes are TRBV19 and TRBJ1-2; tentatively, D is TRBD1 (5 bases). The CDR3 is 16 amino acids. V was shortened by 5 bases and J by 4 bases, with 20 bases between the two germline ends. Per germline, CDR1 LNHDA and CDR2 SQIVND (reference sequence). CDR3 residues: CASSSPGWGDSYGYTF. The DNA of the CDR3 is TGTGCCAGTAGTTCCCCCGGGTGGGGCGATAGCTATGGCTACACCTTC.

The rearrangement uses TRBV7-9 and TRBJ2-7, with 9 bases aligning to TRBD2. The V segment lost 5 bases and the J segment 3 bases; nucleotides outside the gene matches: 8. CDR1 is SEHNR and CDR2 is FQNEAQ in the germline V gene (reference sequence). The CDR3 spans 15 residues. The CDR3 region has the DNA TGTGCCAGCAGCCCGCAACTAGCGGGCCACTACGAGCAGTACTTC. It encodes CASSPQLAGHYEQYF. Variable domain in full (rest from reference TRBV7-9 and TRBJ2-7): DTGVSQNPRHKITKRGQNVTFRCDPISEHNRLYWYRQTLGQGPEFLTYFQNEAQLEKSRLLSDRFSAERPKGSFSTLEIQRTEQGDSAMYLCASSPQLAGHYEQYFGPGTRLTVT.

This clone showed up just once. The chain links TRBV7-6 to TRBJ2-7; 7 bases map to TRBD2. The CDR3 length is 16 residues. V shed 5 bases, J shed 4 bases, and the junction held 14 bases outside the gene matches. CDR1 is SGHVS and CDR2 is FNYEAQ in the germline V gene. CDR3 coding DNA: TGTGCCAGCAGCGAGAGATACCCGGGACTACCTTACGAGCAGTACTTC. Translating it yields CASSERYPGLPYEQYF.

This chain links TRBV2 with TRBJ2-7; no clear D gene. The CDR3 covers 12 residues. The V gene lost 0 bases and the J gene lost 2 bases, with 2 bases spanning the gap. Germline V lookup: CDR1 SNHLY, CDR2 FYNNEI. For the CDR3, the DNA is TGTGCCAGCAGTGAAGCGGCCTACGAGCAGTACTTC. Protein product: CASSEAAYEQYF.

This chain connects TRBV29-1 to TRBJ2-1; 11 positions match TRBD2. The ends lost 1 base at V and 8 bases at J; junction bases unmatched: 7. The CDR3 has 15 amino acids. Germline CDR1 and CDR2: SQVTM and ANQGSEA. The CDR3 coding sequence is TGCAGCGTTGAAGGGCTAGCGGGAGGTGACTATGAGCAGTTCTTC. Translated, it gives CSVEGLAGGDYEQFF.